The rows below give T cell receptor beta chains drawn from one sample of a study of vaccination effects on CD4 cells after COVID-19. For these receptors, no antigen is known. Sequencing was performed with immunoSEQ multiplex PCR; in TCRdb, only in-frame clones are kept and a portion is missing. This sample carries about 41,000 clones, about two thirds of them seen once, and the ten largest clones take approximately 30%. This material consisted of CD4+ T cells from PBMCs cultured with HCoV-OC43 spike peptides, taken before COVID-19 vaccination. These receptors all come from a human donor who received a COVID-19 vaccine. CDR3s include the opening cysteine and the closing phenylalanine or tryptophan.

TRBV12-3/TRBV12-4	TRBJ2-7	CASSLSLSYEQYF
TRBV11-2	TRBJ2-5	CASSLTSGGSFQETQYF
TRBV2	TRBJ2-7	CASRGTGVRSSYEQYF
TRBV19	TRBJ1-3	CASTPLAATGNTIYF
TRBV30	TRBJ1-1	CAWKEQGGSAEAFF
TRBV7-9	TRBJ1-1	CASSLEGQRNTEAFF
TRBV4-2	TRBJ2-1	CASSQEKRGGNEQFF
TRBV5-1	TRBJ2-5	CASSFGGTETQYF
TRBV9	TRBJ1-6	CASSARHGNSPLHF
TRBV18	TRBJ1-6	CASSPQGTIDSPLHF
TRBV19	TRBJ2-7	CASSIAGRGVEQYF
TRBV7-2	TRBJ1-5	CASSLGSRFSNQPQHF
TRBV10-3	TRBJ1-2	CAISESPLEGYTF
TRBV5-1	TRBJ2-1	CASSDGSRGEQFF
TRBV7-2	TRBJ1-2	CASSLDRYGYTF
TRBV19	TRBJ1-5	CASSNRVTHQPQHF
TRBV3-1/TRBV3-2	TRBJ2-2	CASSRTSGNTGELFF
TRBV5-4	TRBJ2-4	CASSTRTSGENIQYF
TRBV5-4	TRBJ1-2	CASSLAGRSDYGYTF
TRBV18	TRBJ2-2	CASSLEGTNTGELFF
TRBV19	TRBJ1-3	CASRPGTGGNTIYF
TRBV27	TRBJ1-6	CASAWGGNYNSPLHF
TRBV30	TRBJ2-1	CAWSWLGAGYNEQFF